This TCR beta chain was sequenced during a study of shared clonotypes between healthy human individuals. To note about this clone: Other DNA sequences in this sample translate to the same CDR3.

In the sorted-subset replicate PCRs, about 190 ng DNA, 25,000 to 30,000 T cell genomes, was used. Sequencing used immunoSEQ multiplex PCR; TCRdb keeps in-frame clones, though not all of them. The data show over 2 million clones, around 90% seen once. The specimen was naive CD4+ T cells from PBMCs. Subset denoted: CD45RA+ positively selected. The source is a man aged 18 to 29 in good health. Some clones in this sample may be carry-over from other donors' samples.

The CDR3 region is CASSRQETQYF. In nucleotides, the CDR3 is TGTGCCAGCAGCCGACAAGAGACCCAGTACTTC. The V call is TRBV28, the J call TRBJ2-5; D call uncertain. The CDR3 contains 11 residues. The germline gives CDR1 MDHEN, CDR2 SYDVKM. The V gene lost 6 bases and the J gene lost 2 bases, with 4 bases spanning the gap.